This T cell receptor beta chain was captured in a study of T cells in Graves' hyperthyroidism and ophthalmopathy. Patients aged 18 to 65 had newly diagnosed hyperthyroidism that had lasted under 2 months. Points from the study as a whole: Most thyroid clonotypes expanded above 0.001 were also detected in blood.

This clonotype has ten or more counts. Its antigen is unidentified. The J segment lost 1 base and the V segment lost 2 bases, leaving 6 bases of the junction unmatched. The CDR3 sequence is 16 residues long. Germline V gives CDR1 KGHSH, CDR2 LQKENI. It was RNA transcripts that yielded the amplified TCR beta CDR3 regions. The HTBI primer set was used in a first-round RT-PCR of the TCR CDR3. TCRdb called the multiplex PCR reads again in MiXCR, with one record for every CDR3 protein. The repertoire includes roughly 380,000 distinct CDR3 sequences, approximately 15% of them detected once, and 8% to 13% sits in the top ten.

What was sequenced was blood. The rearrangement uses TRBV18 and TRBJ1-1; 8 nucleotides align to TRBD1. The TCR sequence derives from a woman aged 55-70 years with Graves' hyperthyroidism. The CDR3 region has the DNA TGTGCCAGCTCACCATCTGGCAGGGGGCCGAACACTGAAGCTTTCTTT. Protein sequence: CASSPSGRGPNTEAFF.